These 27 T cell receptor beta chains were all obtained from the same sample, sequenced in a study of cytomegalovirus exposure and HLA in healthy donors. PCR used 60 Vbeta primers and 13 Jbeta primers. The table came from immunoSEQ multiplex PCR; TCRdb's copy has only in-frame clones and leaves some out. The sample comprises a few hundred thousand clones, about nine tenths of which are singletons, and roughly 1.5% rests with the top ten. Sequencing input: PBMCs. The receptors derive from a girl aged 2 to 10 in good health and CMV-seronegative.

The J gene is TRBJ1-6, the V gene TRBV19; no clear D gene. V was cut by 8 bases and J by 11 bases, with 13 bases left in between. CDR1 is LNHDA, CDR2 SQIVND, per germline (reference sequence). This CDR3 is built from 12 residues. This chain's CDR3 is CASSSLRPPLHF. The CDR3 nucleotides read TGTGCCAGTTCCTCACTCAGGCCACCCCTCCACTTT.

This clone has a single count. The genes are TRBV5-4 and TRBJ2-1, with 10 bases matching TRBD2. CDR3 length: 13 residues. Trimming removed 9 bases from V and 8 bases from J; junction bases left unmatched: 8. The germline V gene encodes CDR1 SGHNT and CDR2 YYREEE (reference sequence). The CDR3 nucleotides are TGTGCCACCAGACTAGCGGGTGTGTATGAGCAGTTCTTC. Translated: CATRLAGVYEQFF.

The gene calls are TRBV19 and TRBJ2-7; D gene unclear. The CDR3 contains 15 residues. V was shortened by 3 bases and J by 2 bases, with 14 bases between the two germline ends. Germline values: CDR1 LNHDA, CDR2 SQIVND (reference sequence). The CDR3 bases are TGTGCCAGTAGTATTGCGGATGCTTCCACCTACGAGCAGTACTTC. This encodes CASSIADASTYEQYF.

For this clone: The junction does not match germline at one end; this may be a read error. V is TRBV7-8 and J is TRBJ1-1; D possibly corresponds to TRBD1 (5 bases). The CDR3 contains 12 residues. Germline V lookup: CDR1 SGHVS, CDR2 FQNEAQ. The chain's CDR3 is CASRTGNTEAFF. The DNA for the CDR3 is TGTGCTAGCAGAACAGGGAACACTGAAGCTTTCTTT. Combining the CDR3 with reference TRBV7-8 and TRBJ1-1 gives the whole variable domain GAGVSQSPRYKVAKRGQDVALRCDPISGHVSLFWYQQALGQGPEFLTYFQNEAQLDKSGLPSDRFFAERPEGSVSTLKIQRTQQEDSAVYLCASRTGNTEAFFGQGTRLTVV.

The genes are TRBV27 and TRBJ2-7; tentatively, D is TRBD1 (6 bases). The V gene lost 1 base and the J gene lost 3 bases, with 13 bases spanning the gap. This CDR3 region has 15 residues. Germline lookup yields CDR1 MNHEY and CDR2 SMNVEV (reference sequence). CDR3 sequence: CASSLFGQPSYEQYF. DNA of the CDR3: TGTGCCAGCAGTTTATTCGGACAGCCAAGCTACGAGCAGTACTTC.

The genes are TRBV11-2 and TRBJ2-7; 7 positions match TRBD1. Per the germline V gene, CDR1 is SGHAT and CDR2 is FQNNGV. The ends lost 3 bases at V and 6 bases at J; junction bases unmatched: 2. The CDR3 is 12 residues long. The CDR3 loop is CASSFGQVEQYF. CDR3 nucleotides: TGTGCCAGCAGCTTCGGACAGGTCGAGCAGTACTTC.

This clone has only one observation. The gene calls are TRBV7-2 and TRBJ2-3, with a weak D call TRBD1 (6 bases). Germline V gene data show CDR1 as SGHTA and CDR2 as FQGNSA. The germline V and J ends were trimmed by 1 base and 0 bases, with 11 bases remaining between them. This CDR3 region has 16 residues. The CDR3 DNA reads TGTGCCAGCAGCTTAGAGGGGGATGCTAGCACAGATACGCAGTATTTT. Amino acids: CASSLEGDASTDTQYF. Together with reference TRBV7-2 and TRBJ2-3, the CDR3 gives the full variable domain: GAGVSQSPSNKVTEKGKDVELRCDPISGHTALYWYRQSLGQGLEFLIYFQGNSAPDKSGLPSDRFSAERTGGSVSTLTIQRTQQEDSAVYLCASSLEGDASTDTQYFGPGTRLTVL.

V is TRBV18 and J is TRBJ2-2, with TRBD2 as a possible D gene (6 bases). This CDR3 region has 15 residues. V lost 7 bases, J lost 0 bases, and 12 bases lay in between. Germline V lookup: CDR1 KGHSH, CDR2 LQKENI. CDR3 sequence reads: CASLPGLTNTGELFF. In nucleotides, the CDR3 is TGTGCCAGCTTACCGGGACTTACGAACACCGGGGAGCTGTTTTTT.

The CDR3 bases are TGTGCCAGCAGTTATGCCCTGGGACAGGGGGAAGAGACCCAGTACTTC. Amino acids: CASSYALGQGEETQYF. The rearrangement links TRBV6-5 to TRBJ2-5, with 11 bases aligning to TRBD1. Germline V gives CDR1 MNHEY, CDR2 SVGAGI. This CDR3 region has 16 residues. V lost 3 bases to trimming and J lost 3 bases; unmatched junction nucleotides: 6.

This chain links TRBV28 with TRBJ2-4; 7 positions agree with TRBD1. J was trimmed by 0 bases and V by 2 bases; bases with no gene match: 4. CDR1 MDHEN and CDR2 SYDVKM come from the germline V gene. The CDR3 loop spans 16 amino acids. The DNA for the CDR3 is TGTGCCAGCAGTTTACCGGGACAGCTAGCCAAAAACATTCAGTACTTC. Amino acid sequence: CASSLPGQLAKNIQYF.

The rearrangement joins TRBV27 to TRBJ2-1; the D gene is possibly TRBD1 (5 bases). V lost 6 bases, J lost 4 bases, and 7 bases lay in between. The CDR3 is made up of 12 amino acids. Germline loops: CDR1 MNHEY, CDR2 SMNVEV (reference sequence). In DNA form, the CDR3 reads TGTGCCAGCAGCACAGGATACAATGAGCAGTTCTTC. Residues: CASSTGYNEQFF.

The V call is TRBV5-1, the J call TRBJ1-4, with D perhaps TRBD1 (5 bases). V was clipped by 0 bases and J by 0 bases, with 27 bases between them. The germline V gene encodes CDR1 SGHRS and CDR2 YFSETQ. The length of the CDR3 is 22 residues. The CDR3: CASSLGWIGGGGGGATNEKLFF. Here the CDR3 DNA reads TGCGCCAGCAGCTTGGGTTGGATCGGAGGTGGAGGAGGAGGGGCAACTAATGAAAAACTGTTTTTT.

The V call is TRBV27, the J call TRBJ1-1, with TRBD1 matching 12 bases. This CDR3 spans 14 amino acids. CDR1 is MNHEY and CDR2 is SMNVEV in the germline V gene (reference sequence). Trimming removed 4 bases from V and 5 bases from J; junction bases left unmatched: 2. CDR3 sequence reads: CASSWDRGPTEAFF. The CDR3 bases are TGTGCCAGCAGTTGGGACAGGGGGCCTACTGAAGCTTTCTTT.

As DNA, the CDR3 is TGTGCCAGCAGTGAAGAACGGGGGTGGGAGACCCAGTACTTC. It encodes CASSEERGWETQYF. The chain couples TRBV2 to TRBJ2-5, with D maybe TRBD2 (6 bases). This CDR3 is 14 amino acids long. Germline V gene data show CDR1 as SNHLY and CDR2 as FYNNEI. The V and J ends lost 1 base and 5 bases respectively, with 11 bases between them.

V usage is TRBV9 and J usage is TRBJ2-1; D is undetermined. The CDR3 covers 14 residues. Germline V gene data show CDR1 as SGDLS and CDR2 as YYNGEE. V was pared by 0 bases and J by 5 bases, with 9 bases between. Written as DNA, the CDR3 is TGTGCCAGCAGCGTAGGCGTCTTCGACAATGAGCAGTTCTTC. Protein sequence: CASSVGVFDNEQFF. The whole variable domain, remainder taken from reference TRBV9 and TRBJ2-1, is DSGVTQTPKHLITATGQRVTLRCSPRSGDLSVYWYQQSLDQGLQFLIQYYNGEERAKGNILERFSAQQFPDLHSELNLSSLELGDSALYFCASSVGVFDNEQFFGPGTRLTVL.

The rearrangement links TRBV6-1 to TRBJ1-6, with D possibly being TRBD1 (5 bases). CDR1 and CDR2 (germline): MNHNS, SASEGT. V lost 8 bases and J 5 bases, leaving 25 bases between the germline ends. CDR3 size: 18 residues. The CDR3 region has the DNA TGTGCCAGCCGTGTTTCAGAGGTTTATGGGGCAAATAATTCACCCCTCCACTTT. Protein product: CASRVSEVYGANNSPLHF.

The V and J genes are TRBV10-1 and TRBJ2-3; D may be TRBD2 (7 bases). This CDR3 has 16 amino acids. Trimming pared 0 bases from V and 1 base from J, leaving 11 bases between. Germline V CDR1 and CDR2: WNHNN, SYGVQD (reference sequence). The CDR3 reads CASSESTGGRTDTQYF. The DNA of the CDR3 is TGCGCCAGCAGTGAGTCCACGGGGGGCCGCACAGATACGCAGTATTTT.

The chain is built from TRBV10-3 and TRBJ1-1; TRBD1 matches 7 bases. CDR3 length: 15 amino acids. Trimming at V came to 4 bases and at J to 6 bases, leaving 11 bases not matched to a gene. Looked up from germline, CDR1 is ENHRY and CDR2 is SYGVKD. This chain's CDR3 is CAISAISMGQSEAFF. DNA for the CDR3: TGTGCCATCAGTGCCATATCAATGGGACAGTCTGAAGCTTTCTTT.

V is TRBV19 and J is TRBJ2-2; weak D call: TRBD1 (6 bases). This CDR3 is built from 13 residues. V was shortened by 3 bases and J by 6 bases, with 8 bases between the two germline ends. The V gene's germline CDR1 is LNHDA and CDR2 SQIVND (reference sequence). The CDR3: CASSMAGAGELFF. CDR3 nucleotide sequence: TGTGCCAGTAGTATGGCAGGGGCCGGGGAGCTGTTTTTT.

The gene calls are TRBV4-2 and TRBJ1-2, with D perhaps matching TRBD1 (5 bases). Germline V lookup: CDR1 LGHNA, CDR2 YNFKEQ. This CDR3 comprises 15 residues. Trimming removed 0 bases from V and 7 bases from J, with 15 bases in between. The CDR3 here is CASSQDTGDGGGYTF. CDR3 nucleotides: TGTGCCAGCAGCCAAGATACGGGGGACGGGGGTGGCTACACCTTC.

The CDR3 spells CASSPMVSSGNTIYF. CDR3 nucleotide sequence: TGTGCCAGCTCACCAATGGTGAGCTCTGGAAACACCATATATTTT. This chain connects TRBV18 to TRBJ1-3; D remains ambiguous. Germline V CDR1 and CDR2: KGHSH, LQKENI. The CDR3 loop spans 15 amino acids. V lost 2 bases, J lost 0 bases, and 8 bases lay in between.

In DNA form, the CDR3 reads TGTGCCAGCAGACTGGGCATCATGAACACTGAAGCTTTCTTT. It codes for CASRLGIMNTEAFF. V is TRBV7-2 and J is TRBJ1-1, with no clear D. V was pared by 6 bases and J by 0 bases, with 11 bases between. The CDR3 sequence is 14 residues long. CDR1 is SGHTA, CDR2 FQGNSA, per germline.

The chain employs TRBV18 and TRBJ2-2; 9 bases are shared with TRBD1. Germline lookup yields CDR1 KGHSH and CDR2 LQKENI. Losses at the gene ends were 4 bases for V and 4 bases for J; bases not matched to a gene: 7. This CDR3 spans 16 amino acids. As DNA, the CDR3 is TGTGCCAGCTCACTGACCGGGACAGGGACCACCGGGGAGCTGTTTTTT. Amino acids: CASSLTGTGTTGELFF.

This chain connects TRBV7-9 to TRBJ2-3; D might be TRBD2 (5 bases). This CDR3 has 14 amino acids. Germline V gene data show CDR1 as SEHNR and CDR2 as FQNEAQ (reference sequence). Trimming removed 5 bases from V and 1 base from J, with 10 bases in between. CDR3 sequence (DNA): TGTGCCAGCAGCCATTCCGGGGGCACAGATACGCAGTATTTT. Protein product: CASSHSGGTDTQYF.

This chain uses TRBV29-1 with TRBJ1-1, with TRBD1 matching over 7 bases. V trimming: 4 bases; J trimming: 2 bases; junction bases outside the gene matches: 10. The CDR3 length is 15 residues. Germline lookup yields CDR1 SQVTM and CDR2 ANQGSEA. The CDR3 sequence is CSVGSGRGRNTEAFF. The CDR3 bases are TGCAGCGTTGGGAGCGGGAGGGGGCGCAACACTGAAGCTTTCTTT.

The V gene is TRBV19, the J gene TRBJ2-1, with TRBD2 identical over 12 bases. Trimming at V came to 8 bases and at J to 6 bases, leaving 17 bases not matched to a gene. CDR1 and CDR2 (germline): LNHDA, SQIVND (reference sequence). The CDR3 contains 18 residues. CDR3 loop: CASCLTGTSGYSRNEQFF. The DNA for the CDR3 is TGTGCCAGTTGCCTTACAGGGACTAGCGGGTATAGCCGCAATGAGCAGTTCTTC.

The chain joins TRBV29-1 to TRBJ1-1, with D perhaps TRBD1 (6 bases). The CDR3 is 14 amino acids. With 7 bases removed from V and 5 bases from J, the gap between germline ends came to 20 bases. Germline loops: CDR1 SQVTM, CDR2 ANQGSEA. Here the CDR3 DNA reads TGCAGCGCTTGGGCATTGACAGGCAGTACTGAAGCTTTCTTT. Encoded protein: CSAWALTGSTEAFF.